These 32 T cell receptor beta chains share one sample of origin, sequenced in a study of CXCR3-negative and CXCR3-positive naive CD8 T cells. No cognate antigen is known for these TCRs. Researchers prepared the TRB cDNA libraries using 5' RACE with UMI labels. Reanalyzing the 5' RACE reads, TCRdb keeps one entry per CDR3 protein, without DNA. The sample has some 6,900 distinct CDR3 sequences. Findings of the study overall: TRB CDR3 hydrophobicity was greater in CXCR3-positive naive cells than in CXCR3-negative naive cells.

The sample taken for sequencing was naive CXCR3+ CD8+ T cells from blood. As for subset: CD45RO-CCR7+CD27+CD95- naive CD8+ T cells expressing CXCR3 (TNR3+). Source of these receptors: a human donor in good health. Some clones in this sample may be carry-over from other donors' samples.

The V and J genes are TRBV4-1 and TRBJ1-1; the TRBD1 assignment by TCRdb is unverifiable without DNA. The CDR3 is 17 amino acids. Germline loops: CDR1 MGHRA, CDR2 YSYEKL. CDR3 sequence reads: CASSQDPPGTMNTEAFF.

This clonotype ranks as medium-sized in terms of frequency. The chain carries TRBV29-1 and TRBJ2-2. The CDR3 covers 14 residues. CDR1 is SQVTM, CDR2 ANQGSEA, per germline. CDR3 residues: CSAILGANTGELFF.

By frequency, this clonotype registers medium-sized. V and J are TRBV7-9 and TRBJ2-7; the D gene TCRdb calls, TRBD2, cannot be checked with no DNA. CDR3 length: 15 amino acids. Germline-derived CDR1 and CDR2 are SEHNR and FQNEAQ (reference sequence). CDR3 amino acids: CASSAGSAGLYEQYF.

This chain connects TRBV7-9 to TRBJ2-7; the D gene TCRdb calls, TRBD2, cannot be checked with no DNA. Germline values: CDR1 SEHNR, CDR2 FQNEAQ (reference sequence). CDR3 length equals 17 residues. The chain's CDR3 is CASSLASGTSGSYEQYF.

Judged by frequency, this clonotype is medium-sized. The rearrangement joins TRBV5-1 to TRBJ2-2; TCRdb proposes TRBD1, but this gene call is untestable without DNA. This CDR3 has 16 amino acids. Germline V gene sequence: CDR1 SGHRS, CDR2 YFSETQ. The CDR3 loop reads CASSPLRGVNTGELFF.

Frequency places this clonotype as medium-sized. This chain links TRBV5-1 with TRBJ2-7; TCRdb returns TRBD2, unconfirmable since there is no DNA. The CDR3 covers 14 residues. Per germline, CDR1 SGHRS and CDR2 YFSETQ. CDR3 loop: CASSLEAGGYEQYF.

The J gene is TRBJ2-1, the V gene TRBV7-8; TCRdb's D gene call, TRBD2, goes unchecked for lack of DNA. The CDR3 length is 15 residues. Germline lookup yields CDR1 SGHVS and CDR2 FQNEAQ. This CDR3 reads CASSLFRGSYNEQFF.

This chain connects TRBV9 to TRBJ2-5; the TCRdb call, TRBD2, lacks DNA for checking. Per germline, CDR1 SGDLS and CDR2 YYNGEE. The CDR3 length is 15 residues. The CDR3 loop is CASSASGTIQETQYF.

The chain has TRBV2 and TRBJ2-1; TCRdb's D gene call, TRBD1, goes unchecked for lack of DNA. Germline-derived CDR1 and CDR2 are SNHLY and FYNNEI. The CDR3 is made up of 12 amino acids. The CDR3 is CASYDRDHEQFF.

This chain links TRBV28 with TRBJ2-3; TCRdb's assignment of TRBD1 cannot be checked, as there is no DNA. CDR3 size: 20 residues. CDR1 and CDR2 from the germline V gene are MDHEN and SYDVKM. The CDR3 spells CASSLPGGSGNPPRTDTQYF.

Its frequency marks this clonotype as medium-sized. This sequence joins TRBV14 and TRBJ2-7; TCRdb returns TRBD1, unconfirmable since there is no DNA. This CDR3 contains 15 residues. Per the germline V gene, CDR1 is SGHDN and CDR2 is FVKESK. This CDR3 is CASSQGRGQPGLQYF.

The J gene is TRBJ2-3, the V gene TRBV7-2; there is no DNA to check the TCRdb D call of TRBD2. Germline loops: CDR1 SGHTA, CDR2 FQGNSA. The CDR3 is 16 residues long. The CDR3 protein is CASSHTRLAVTDTQYF.

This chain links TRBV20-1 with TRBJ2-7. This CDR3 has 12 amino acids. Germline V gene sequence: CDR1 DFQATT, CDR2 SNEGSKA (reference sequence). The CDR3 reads CSATAESYEQYF.

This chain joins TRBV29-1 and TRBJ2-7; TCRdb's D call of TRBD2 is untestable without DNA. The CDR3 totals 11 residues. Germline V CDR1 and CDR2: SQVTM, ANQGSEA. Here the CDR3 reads CSVVGGYEQYF.

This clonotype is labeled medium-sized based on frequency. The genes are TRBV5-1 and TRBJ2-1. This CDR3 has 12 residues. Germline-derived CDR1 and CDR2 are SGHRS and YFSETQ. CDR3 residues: CASSLAGNEQFF.

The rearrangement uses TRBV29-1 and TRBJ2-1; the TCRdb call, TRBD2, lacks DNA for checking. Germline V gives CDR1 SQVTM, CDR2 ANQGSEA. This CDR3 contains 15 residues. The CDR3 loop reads CSVDGLTGGSNEQFF.

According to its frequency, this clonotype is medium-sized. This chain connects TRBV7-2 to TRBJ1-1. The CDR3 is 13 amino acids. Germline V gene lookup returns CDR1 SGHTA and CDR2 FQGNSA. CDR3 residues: CASSLPGDTEAFF.

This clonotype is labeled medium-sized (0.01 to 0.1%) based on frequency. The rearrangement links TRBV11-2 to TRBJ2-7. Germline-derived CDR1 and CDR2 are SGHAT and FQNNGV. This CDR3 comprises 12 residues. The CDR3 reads CASSLNSYEQYF.

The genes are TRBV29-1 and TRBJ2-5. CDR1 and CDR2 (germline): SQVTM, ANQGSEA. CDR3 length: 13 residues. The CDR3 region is CSVEAPYRETQYF.

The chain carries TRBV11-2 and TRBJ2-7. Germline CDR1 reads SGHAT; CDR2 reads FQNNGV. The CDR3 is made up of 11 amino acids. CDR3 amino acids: CASSLYTEQYF. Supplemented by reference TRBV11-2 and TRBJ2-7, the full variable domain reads EAGVAQSPRYKIIEKRQSVAFWCNPISGHATLYWYQQILGQGPKLLIQFQNNGVVDDSQLPKDRFSAERLKGVDSTLKIQPAKLEDSAVYLCASSLYTEQYFGPGTRLTVT.

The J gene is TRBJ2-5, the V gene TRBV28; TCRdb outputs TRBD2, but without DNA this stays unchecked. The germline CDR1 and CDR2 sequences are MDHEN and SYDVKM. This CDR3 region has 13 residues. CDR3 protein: CASNTLGKETQYF.

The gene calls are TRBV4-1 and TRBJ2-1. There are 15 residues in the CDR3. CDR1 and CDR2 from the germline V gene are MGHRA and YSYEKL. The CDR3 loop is CASSLGQGLYNEQFF.

CDR3: CSVEFWEGTGTSETQYF. The J gene is TRBJ2-5, the V gene TRBV29-1; checking the TCRdb D call of TRBD1 is not possible without DNA. The germline V gene encodes CDR1 SQVTM and CDR2 ANQGSEA. The CDR3 runs 17 residues. Full variable domain (outside the CDR3, taken from reference TRBV29-1 and TRBJ2-5): SAVISQKPSRDICQRGTSLTIQCQVDSQVTMMFWYRQQPGQSLTLIATANQGSEATYESGFVIDKFPISRPNLTFSTLTVSNMSPEDSSIYLCSVEFWEGTGTSETQYFGPGTRLLVL.

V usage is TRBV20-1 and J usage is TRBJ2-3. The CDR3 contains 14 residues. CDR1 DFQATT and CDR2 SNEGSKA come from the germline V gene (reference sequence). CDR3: CSARITSGTDTQYF.

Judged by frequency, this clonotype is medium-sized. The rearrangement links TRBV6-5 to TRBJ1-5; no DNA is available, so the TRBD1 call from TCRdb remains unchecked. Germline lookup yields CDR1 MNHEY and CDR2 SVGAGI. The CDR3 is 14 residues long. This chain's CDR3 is CASSYTTGVQPQHF.

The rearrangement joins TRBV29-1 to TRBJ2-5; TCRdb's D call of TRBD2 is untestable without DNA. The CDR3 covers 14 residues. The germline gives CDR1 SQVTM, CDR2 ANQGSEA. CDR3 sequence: CSAELAGYQETQYF.

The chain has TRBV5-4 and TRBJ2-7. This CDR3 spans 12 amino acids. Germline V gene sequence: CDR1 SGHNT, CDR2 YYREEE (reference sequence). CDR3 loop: CASSLRVDEQYF.

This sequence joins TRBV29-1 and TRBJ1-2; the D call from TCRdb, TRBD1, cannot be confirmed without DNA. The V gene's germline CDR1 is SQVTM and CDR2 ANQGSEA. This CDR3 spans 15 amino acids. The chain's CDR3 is CSVLADRADNYGYTF.

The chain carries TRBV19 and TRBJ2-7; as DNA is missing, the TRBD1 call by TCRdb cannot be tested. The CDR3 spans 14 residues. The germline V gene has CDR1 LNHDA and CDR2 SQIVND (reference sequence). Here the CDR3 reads CASSGTGETYEQYF.

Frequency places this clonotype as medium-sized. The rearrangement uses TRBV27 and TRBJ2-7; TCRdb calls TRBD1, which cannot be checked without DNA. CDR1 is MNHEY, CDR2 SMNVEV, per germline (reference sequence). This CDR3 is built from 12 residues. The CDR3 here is CATQDISYEQYF.

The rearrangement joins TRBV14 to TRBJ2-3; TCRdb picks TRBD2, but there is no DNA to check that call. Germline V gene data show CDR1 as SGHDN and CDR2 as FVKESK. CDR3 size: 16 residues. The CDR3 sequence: CASSQAPGLAVDTQYF.

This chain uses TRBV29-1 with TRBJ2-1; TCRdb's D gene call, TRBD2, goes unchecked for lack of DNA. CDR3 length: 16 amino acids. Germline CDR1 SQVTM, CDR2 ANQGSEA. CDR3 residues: CSVEDSGYRDINEQFF.